This entry lists 13 T cell receptor beta chains sequenced from one sample in a study of early stage breast cancer tumors. TCRdb keeps only in-frame clones here, not all; method: immunoSEQ multiplex PCR. Altogether thousands of clones are present, 70% being singletons, with the ten largest covering about 13%. Sequences were obtained from normal breast tissue next to the tumor. These receptor sequences come from a person aged 55 to 70 with breast cancer.

The chain uses TRBV11-3 and TRBJ2-5, with 7 bases lining up with TRBD2. Trimming cost V 1 base and J 0 bases; bases outside gene matches: 11. CDR1 is SGHNT, CDR2 YENEEA, per germline. The CDR3 contains 18 residues. The CDR3 sequence: CASSLGGREDQYQETQYF. CDR3 bases: TGTGCCAGCAGCTTAGGGGGTCGGGAGGACCAGTACCAAGAGACCCAGTACTTC.

This clone appeared once. The rearrangement uses TRBV6-6 and TRBJ2-7; D tentatively reads TRBD1 or TRBD2 (5 bases each). Germline V gene sequence: CDR1 MNHNY, CDR2 SVGAGI (reference sequence). Trimming shortened V by 6 bases and J by 6 bases, and 15 bases separated the two germline ends. The CDR3 runs 13 residues. The CDR3 bases are TGTGCCAGCAGCGACTGGGGGTTCGGCGAGCAGTACTTC. Its protein is CASSDWGFGEQYF.

This chain links TRBV2 with TRBJ2-3; D uncertain. The V and J ends lost 3 bases and 7 bases respectively, with 8 bases between them. CDR3 length: 12 amino acids. CDR1 is SNHLY, CDR2 FYNNEI, per germline. In DNA, the CDR3 is TGTGCCAGCAGTGAGGAACCCAATACGCAGTATTTT. Amino acids: CASSEEPNTQYF.

J is TRBJ1-1 and V is TRBV5-5; the D gene is possibly TRBD1 (5 bases). Germline V CDR1 and CDR2: SGHKS, YYEKEE (reference sequence). V was clipped by 0 bases and J by 4 bases, with 13 bases between them. The CDR3 contains 15 residues. DNA of the CDR3: TGTGCCAGCAGCTTGGCAGGGTGGGGTACCACTGAAGCTTTCTTT. The encoded protein is CASSLAGWGTTEAFF.

The genes are TRBV7-3 and TRBJ2-2; 8 nucleotides align to TRBD1. CDR1 is SGHTA and CDR2 is FQGTGA in the germline V gene. The CDR3 runs 15 residues. Losses at the gene ends were 4 bases for V and 5 bases for J; bases not matched to a gene: 6. CDR3 sequence reads: CASSSGQGITGELFF. In nucleotides, the CDR3 is TGTGCCAGCAGCTCCGGACAGGGCATTACCGGGGAGCTGTTTTTT. Full variable domain (missing parts from reference TRBV7-3 and TRBJ2-2): GAGVSQTPSNKVTEKGKYVELRCDPISGHTALYWYRQSLGQGPEFLIYFQGTGAADDSGLPNDRFFAVRPEGSVSTLKIQRTERGDSAVYLCASSSGQGITGELFFGEGSRLTVL.

In this sample, this clone turned up once. J is TRBJ2-1 and V is TRBV6-5, with D unclear. CDR1 MNHEY and CDR2 SVGAGI come from the germline V gene. The CDR3 length is 13 residues. V was trimmed by 4 bases and J by 9 bases, leaving 13 bases between them. The CDR3, as DNA: TGTGCCAGCAGTTCCGACGCAATAGCTGAGCAGTTCTTC. It yields the protein CASSSDAIAEQFF.

V usage is TRBV6-1 and J usage is TRBJ1-1, with unresolved D. This CDR3 spans 13 amino acids. V lost 2 bases, J lost 7 bases, and 11 bases lay in between. Germline V gives CDR1 MNHNS, CDR2 SASEGT. CDR3 in amino acids: CASSESIRREAFF. CDR3 nucleotide sequence: TGTGCCAGCAGTGAATCCATCCGCCGTGAAGCTTTCTTT.

The count of this clone is one. The chain carries TRBV29-1 and TRBJ2-7; 13 nucleotides line up with TRBD2. Germline lookup yields CDR1 SQVTM and CDR2 ANQGSEA. The CDR3 loop spans 15 amino acids. The junction had 6 bases not matched to a gene; V was cut back by 6 bases and J by 1 base. CDR3 DNA sequence: TGCAGCGTCACTAGCGGGGGGGCCCCTTCCTACGAGCAGTACTTC. Protein: CSVTSGGAPSYEQYF.

The chain is built from TRBV4-1 and TRBJ1-4, with a tentative D call TRBD1 (6 bases). The CDR3 is made up of 17 amino acids. Germline V gene data show CDR1 as MGHRA and CDR2 as YSYEKL. Between the trimmed V and J ends, which lost 0 bases and 4 bases, there was a span of 15 bases. CDR3 bases: TGCGCCAGCAGCCAAGATGCGTCGGGGGCCTATAATGAAAAACTGTTTTTT. This translates into CASSQDASGAYNEKLFF.

The count of this clone is one. This rearrangement joins TRBV11-2 to TRBJ2-3, with no clear D. Trimming cost V 5 bases and J 4 bases, with 13 bases left between them. The V gene's germline CDR1 is SGHAT and CDR2 FQNNGV. The CDR3 length is 14 residues. The CDR3 loop reads CASSPLGRADTQYF. In DNA form, the CDR3 reads TGTGCCAGCAGCCCTCTCGGAAGGGCAGATACGCAGTATTTT.

The chain carries TRBV2 and TRBJ2-7, with 8 bases fitting TRBD2. CDR1 and CDR2 (germline): SNHLY, FYNNEI. This CDR3 is built from 13 residues. Trimming removed 6 bases from V and 5 bases from J; junction bases left unmatched: 6. This CDR3 reads CASRMGLVNEQYF. The CDR3 DNA sequence: TGTGCCAGCAGGATGGGACTAGTAAACGAGCAGTACTTC.

This clone is a singleton in its sample. The chain couples TRBV20-1 to TRBJ2-7; 7 bases are shared with TRBD1. Germline-derived CDR1 and CDR2 are DFQATT and SNEGSKA (reference sequence). V was clipped by 0 bases and J by 7 bases; unmatched bases: 0. The CDR3 is made up of 11 amino acids. CDR3 nucleotide sequence: TGCAGTGCTAGAGAGGACAGGGAGCAGTACTTC. It encodes CSAREDREQYF.

The chain joins TRBV5-8 to TRBJ2-7; TRBD1 might be the D (6 bases). The CDR3 consists of 12 residues. Germline V gives CDR1 SGHTS, CDR2 YDEGEE. The V end was cut by 5 bases, the J end by 6 bases, with 12 bases between. In nucleotides, the CDR3 is TGTGCCAGCAGACTGACAGGAGGCGAGCAGTACTTC. Translating it yields CASRLTGGEQYF.